One and the same sample provided the 8 T cell receptor beta chains below, sequenced in a study of beta chain features in type 1 diabetes. All of the isolated RNA was reverse transcribed, so expressed TCRB transcripts were sequenced. The table came from immunoSEQ multiplex PCR; TCRdb's copy has only in-frame clones and leaves some out. The repertoire holds some 900,000 clones, roughly 17% seen once, with around 0.02% in the top ten. Sequences were obtained from naive CD4+ T cells from blood. The receptor source for this set is a woman aged 18 to 35 in good health.

V and J are TRBV29-1 and TRBJ1-4, with TRBD1 identical over 9 bases. CDR3 length: 14 amino acids. Trimming cost V 5 bases and J 11 bases; bases outside gene matches: 12. Germline-derived CDR1 and CDR2 are SQVTM and ANQGSEA. This CDR3 is CSVSKGQGSKKLFF. The CDR3, as DNA: TGCAGCGTTTCAAAGGGACAGGGAAGCAAGAAACTGTTTTTT.

This chain uses TRBV19 with TRBJ2-2; 10 nucleotides agree with TRBD2. V trimming: 6 bases; J trimming: 6 bases; junction bases outside the gene matches: 10. CDR1 and CDR2 (germline): LNHDA, SQIVND (reference sequence). The CDR3 has 16 amino acids. CDR3 bases: TGTGCCAGTAGGGAACTAGCGGGACTCATGGCCGGGGAGCTGTTTTTT. Translation gives CASRELAGLMAGELFF.

The table lists this clone with a few counts. V and J are TRBV28 and TRBJ2-3; D not certain. CDR3 length equals 13 residues. CDR1 and CDR2 (germline): MDHEN, SYDVKM. V was cut by 6 bases and J by 6 bases, with 13 bases left in between. The CDR3 DNA is TGTGCCAGCAGCCCTCCCACCGTGGATACGCAGTATTTT. Residues: CASSPPTVDTQYF.

The V and J genes are TRBV28 and TRBJ2-7; TRBD1 agrees at 10 bases. Looked up from germline, CDR1 is MDHEN and CDR2 is SYDVKM. The CDR3 extends over 15 amino acids. The junction had 8 bases not matched to a gene; V was cut back by 6 bases and J by 3 bases. CDR3: CASSPPGTGVYEQYF. In DNA form, the CDR3 reads TGTGCCAGCAGCCCCCCCGGGACAGGGGTCTACGAGCAGTACTTC.

This clone has just a few counts. The J gene is TRBJ2-5, the V gene TRBV29-1; 7 bases map to TRBD2. The CDR3 runs 13 residues. After removal of 4 bases from V and 4 bases from J, the junction contained 6 bases not matched to a gene. Germline V gene data show CDR1 as SQVTM and CDR2 as ANQGSEA. The CDR3 nucleotides are TGCAGCGTTGTGGCCCGCGGGGGAGAGACCCAGTACTTC. Translated, it gives CSVVARGGETQYF.

The chain recombines TRBV5-4 with TRBJ2-3, with 13 nucleotides matching TRBD2. Trimming at V came to 4 bases and at J to 9 bases, leaving 8 bases not matched to a gene. This CDR3 is built from 15 residues. Germline lookup yields CDR1 SGHNT and CDR2 YYREEE (reference sequence). CDR3 amino acids: CASSPGLAGENTQYF. The CDR3 bases are TGTGCCAGCAGCCCAGGACTAGCGGGAGAGAACACGCAGTATTTT.

There are a few counts of this clone. V usage is TRBV5-6 and J usage is TRBJ2-3; no firm D call. Trimming left V 0 bases short and J 2 bases short, with 1 base between. CDR3 length: 12 residues. Per the germline V gene, CDR1 is SGHDT and CDR2 is YYEEEE. DNA for the CDR3: TGTGCCAGCAGCTTGGACACAGATACGCAGTATTTT. This sequence encodes CASSLDTDTQYF.

The J gene is TRBJ2-7, the V gene TRBV10-2; D may be TRBD1 (5 bases). CDR3 length: 14 amino acids. Germline CDR1 and CDR2: WSHSY and SAAADI. V lost 8 bases and J lost 0, with 14 bases in between. In DNA form, the CDR3 reads TGCGCCAGCCGCGAGGCAGGGTCCTCCTACGAGCAGTACTTC. Encoded protein: CASREAGSSYEQYF.